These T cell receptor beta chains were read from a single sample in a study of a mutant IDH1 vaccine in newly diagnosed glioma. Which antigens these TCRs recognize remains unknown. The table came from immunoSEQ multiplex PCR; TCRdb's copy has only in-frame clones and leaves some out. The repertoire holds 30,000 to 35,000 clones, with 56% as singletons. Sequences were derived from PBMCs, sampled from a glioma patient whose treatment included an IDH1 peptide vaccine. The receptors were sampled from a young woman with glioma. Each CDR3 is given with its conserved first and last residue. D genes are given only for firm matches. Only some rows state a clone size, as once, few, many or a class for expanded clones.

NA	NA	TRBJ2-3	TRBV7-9	TGTGCCAGCAGCACCTGGGACGGACGCACAGATACGCAGTATTTT	CASSTWDGRTDTQYF
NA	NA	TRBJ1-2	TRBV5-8	TGTGCCAGCAGCTTACGAGGGGATGGCTACACCTTC	CASSLRGDGYTF
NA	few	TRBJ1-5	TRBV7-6	TGTGCCAGCAGCTCAAACAGTCGCCAGCCCCAGCATTTT	CASSSNSRQPQHF
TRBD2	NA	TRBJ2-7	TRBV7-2	TGTGCCAGCAGCTTAGCACTAGCGGGAGCTTACGAGCAGTACTTC	CASSLALAGAYEQYF
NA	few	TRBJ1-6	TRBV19	TGTGCCAGTAGGATGGACAGTTCACCCCTCCACTTT	CASRMDSSPLHF
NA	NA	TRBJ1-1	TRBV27	TGTGCCAGCAGTCAGCCCCCTATGAACACTGAAGCTTTCTTT	CASSQPPMNTEAFF
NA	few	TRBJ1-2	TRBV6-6	TGTGCCAGCAGCAGAAAGGAGGGCTACACCTTC	CASSRKEGYTF
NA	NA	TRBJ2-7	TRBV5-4	TGTGCCAGCAGCTTGTGGGCGACCTACGAGCAGTACTTC	CASSLWATYEQYF
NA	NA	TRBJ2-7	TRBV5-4	TGTGCCAGCAGCTTCCGCACCCACGAGCAGTACTTC	CASSFRTHEQYF
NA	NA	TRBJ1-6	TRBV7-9	TGTGCCAGCAGCTTAGGGGCCCCGGTAGGCTCCTATAATTCACCCCTCCACTTT	CASSLGAPVGSYNSPLHF
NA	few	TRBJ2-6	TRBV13	TGTGCCAGCAGCTTACGTGGTTTGGGGGCGCATGGGGCCAACGTCCTGACTTTC	CASSLRGLGAHGANVLTF
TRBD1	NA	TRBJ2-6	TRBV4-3	TGCGCCAGCAGCCTACGGACAGGGGGCTATGTAACTGGGGCCAACGTCCTGACTTTC	CASSLRTGGYVTGANVLTF
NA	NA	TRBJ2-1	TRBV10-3	TGTGCCATCAGTGGGGGGCAGGGGATATCCTACAATGAGCAGTTCTTC	CAISGGQGISYNEQFF
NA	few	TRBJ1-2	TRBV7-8	TGTGCCAGCAGCTTAACGGGGGAGGTTGGCTACACCTTC	CASSLTGEVGYTF
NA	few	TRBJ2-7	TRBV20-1	TGCAGTGCCACCAACTACGAGCAGTACTTC	CSATNYEQYF
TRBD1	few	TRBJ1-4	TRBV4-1	TGCGCCAGCAGCCAAGGGACAGGGGATGAAAAACTGTTTTTT	CASSQGTGDEKLFF
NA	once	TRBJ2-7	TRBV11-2	TGTGCCAGCAGCTTAAGACGCGCCTACGAGCAGTACTTC	CASSLRRAYEQYF
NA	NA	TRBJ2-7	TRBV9	TGTGCCAGCAGCGTAGGACAGAGCTCCTACGAGCAGTACTTC	CASSVGQSSYEQYF
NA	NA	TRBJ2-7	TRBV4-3	TGCGCCAGCAGCCAAGATGTGGGGGGCTTCTACGAGCAGTACTTC	CASSQDVGGFYEQYF
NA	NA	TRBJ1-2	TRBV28	TGTGCCAGCAGTTTACTTATGATCGGCTTCTATGGCTACACCTTC	CASSLLMIGFYGYTF
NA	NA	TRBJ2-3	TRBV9	TGTGCCAGCAATAGAGACAGGCACACAGATACGCAGTATTTT	CASNRDRHTDTQYF
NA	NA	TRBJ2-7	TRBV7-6	TGTGCCAGCAGCTTGTTCCAGGCTAGCGAGAACTACGAGCAGTACTTC	CASSLFQASENYEQYF
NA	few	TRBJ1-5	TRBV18	TGTGCCAGCTCACCACCCGGAACAAATCAGCCCCAGCATTTT	CASSPPGTNQPQHF
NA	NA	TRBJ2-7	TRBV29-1	TGCAGCGTTGAAGTGATCGGTTACGAGCAGTACTTC	CSVEVIGYEQYF
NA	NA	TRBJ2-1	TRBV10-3	TGTGCCATCAGTGATCGCGCGGGAAGCTCCTACAATGAGCAGTTCTTC	CAISDRAGSSYNEQFF
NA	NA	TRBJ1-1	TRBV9	TGTGCCAGCAGCGTAGGGGAGGCAGGGAACATGAACACTGAAGCTTTCTTT	CASSVGEAGNMNTEAFF
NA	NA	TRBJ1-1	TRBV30	TGTGCCTGGGCGCAGGGGACTGAAGCTTTCTTT	CAWAQGTEAFF
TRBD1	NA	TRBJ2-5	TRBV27	TGTGCCAGCAGTCGAAAATCTGGACAGGGGGCCGGTGAGACCCAGTACTTC	CASSRKSGQGAGETQYF
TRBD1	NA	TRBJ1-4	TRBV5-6	TGTGCCAGCAGCTTGGACAGGGGACTGGAAAAACTGTTTTTT	CASSLDRGLEKLFF
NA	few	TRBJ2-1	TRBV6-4	TGTGCCAGCAGTGACTCAATCCGCGGTAGCTCCTACAATGAGCAGTTCTTC	CASSDSIRGSSYNEQFF
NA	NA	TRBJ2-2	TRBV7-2	TGTGCCAGCAGCTCCCCGGCGGGCACGGGCACCGGGGAGCTGTTTTTT	CASSSPAGTGTGELFF
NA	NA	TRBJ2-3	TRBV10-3	TGTGCCATCAGTGAGTCCCCTGTTGCCGATACGCAGTATTTT	CAISESPVADTQYF
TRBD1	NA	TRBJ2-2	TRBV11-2	TGTGCCAGCAGCCCTCGTCTCGGGACAGGGGGAAGCGGGGAGCTGTTTTTT	CASSPRLGTGGSGELFF
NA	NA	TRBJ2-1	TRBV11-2	TGTGCCAGCAGCGGAGCAGCCTACAATGAGCAGTTCTTC	CASSGAAYNEQFF
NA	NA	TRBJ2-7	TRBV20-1	TGCAGTGCTAGACTCCCGGGCCAGCAGTACTTC	CSARLPGQQYF
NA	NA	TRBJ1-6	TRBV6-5	TGTGCCAGCAGTTACTTACCCGGGGAGTCGGCACCCCTCCACTTT	CASSYLPGESAPLHF
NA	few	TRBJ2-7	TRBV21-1	TGTGCCAGCAGCAACCCGGAGGGTGGCTACGAGCAGTACTTC	CASSNPEGGYEQYF
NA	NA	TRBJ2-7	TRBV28	TGTGCCAGCAGTTTAGGGCGAAACGAGCAGTACTTC	CASSLGRNEQYF
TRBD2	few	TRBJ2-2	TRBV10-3	TGTGCCATCTCTGTAGGGCTAGCGGGAGGGATTAACACCGGGGAGCTGTTTTTT	CAISVGLAGGINTGELFF
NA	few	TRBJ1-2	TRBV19	TGTGCCAGTGGGGTAACAGTGGTCAATGGCTACACCTTC	CASGVTVVNGYTF
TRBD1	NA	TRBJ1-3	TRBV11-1	TGTGCCAGCAGGACAGGGTCTGCTGGAAACACCATATATTTT	CASRTGSAGNTIYF
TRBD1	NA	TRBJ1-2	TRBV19	TGTGCCAGTACAGGGGGCGGGCTGCGTGGCTACACCTTC	CASTGGGLRGYTF
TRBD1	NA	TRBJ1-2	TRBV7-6	TGTGCCAGCAGCCGACACAGGGGTGGCTACACCTTC	CASSRHRGGYTF
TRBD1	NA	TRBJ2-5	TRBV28	TGTGCCAGCAGAAGACAGGGGCAAGAGACCCAGTACTTC	CASRRQGQETQYF
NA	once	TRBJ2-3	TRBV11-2	TGTGCCAGCAGCTTTACCTCTGGGACGAGCACAGATACGCAGTATTTT	CASSFTSGTSTDTQYF
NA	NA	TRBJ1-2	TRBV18	TGTGCCAGCTCACCAGAGGGTCTTATCGATGGCTACACCTTC	CASSPEGLIDGYTF
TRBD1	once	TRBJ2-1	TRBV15	TGTGCCACCAGCAGATCAGGGACAGGGGGGGTGAATGAGCAGTTCTTC	CATSRSGTGGVNEQFF